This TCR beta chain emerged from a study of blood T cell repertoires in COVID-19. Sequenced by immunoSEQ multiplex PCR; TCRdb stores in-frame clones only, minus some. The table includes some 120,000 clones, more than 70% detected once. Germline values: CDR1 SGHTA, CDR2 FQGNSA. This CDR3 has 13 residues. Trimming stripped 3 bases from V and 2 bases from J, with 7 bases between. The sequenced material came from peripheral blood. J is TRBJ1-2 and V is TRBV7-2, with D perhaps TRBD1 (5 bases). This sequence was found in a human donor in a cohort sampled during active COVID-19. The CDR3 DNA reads TGTGCCAGCAGCTTGGGACTCAACTATGGCTACACCTTC. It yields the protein CASSLGLNYGYTF.